Following are 16 T cell receptor beta chains from one sample sequenced in a study of blood T cells in healthy people across ages (dated by TCRdb to about 2015). The protocol used for the library was 5' RACE. Sequenced on an Illumina HiSeq 2500. The second PCR ran for roughly 7 to 12 cycles and used a J-beta primer mix along with a sample-barcoded 5' primer. TCRdb took the public reads, trimmed them with fastp at Q25, ran MiXCR for clone calling and kept in-frame beta chains. Here each entry gathers all rows of one CDR3 protein and keeps the most common genes and DNA. This sample is represented by 250,000 to 300,000 distinct CDR3 sequences; around 27% of them were singletons. Roughly 30% of the sample is held by the ten biggest clonotypes. The sample comprised blood. The receptors come from a woman in her sixties or seventies in good health.

On this clonotype itself: This may be a read error, as it is one base from a much larger clone. J is TRBJ2-6 and V is TRBV28; 8 nucleotides match TRBD1. Per the germline V gene, CDR1 is MDHEN and CDR2 is SYDVKM. The CDR3 has 17 amino acids. The CDR3 coding sequence is TGTACCAGCAGTAGGACAGGGACGGGAGCTGGGGCCAACGTCCTGACTTTC. Translated: CTSSRTGTGAGANVLTF.

The gene calls are TRBV6-1 and TRBJ2-3; D remains unclear. V lost 7 bases to trimming and J lost 0 bases, with 11 bases between them. Germline CDR1 MNHNS, CDR2 SASEGT. The length of the CDR3 is 14 residues. In DNA form, the CDR3 reads TGTGCCAGCACATCAGGCATGAGCACAGATACGCAGTATTTT. This gives the protein CASTSGMSTDTQYF.

The chain recombines TRBV5-1 with TRBJ2-5; D is undetermined. Deletions cut 0 bases from V and 3 bases from J, with 6 bases between. This CDR3 is 13 amino acids long. CDR1 and CDR2 from the germline V gene are SGHRS and YFSETQ. The CDR3 is CASSLVAEETQYF. The CDR3 DNA is TGCGCCAGCAGCTTGGTGGCAGAAGAGACCCAGTACTTC.

The sample holds a few counts of this clonotype. V and J are TRBV15 and TRBJ1-4, with 11 bases that match TRBD1. The junction had 7 bases not matched to a gene; V was cut back by 0 bases and J by 7 bases. From germline, CDR1 is LNHNV and CDR2 YYDKDF (reference sequence). CDR3 size: 17 residues. For the CDR3, the DNA is TGTGCCACCAGCAGAGACGGACAGGGGGCTCGGGGTGAAAAACTGTTTTTT. Amino acids: CATSRDGQGARGEKLFF.

This clonotype was seen a handful of times. This sequence joins TRBV6-1 and TRBJ2-1; D unclear. Trimming stripped 2 bases from V and 15 bases from J, with 8 bases between. There are 10 residues in the CDR3. CDR1 is MNHNS and CDR2 is SASEGT in the germline V gene. The CDR3: CASSELAAFF. CDR3 DNA sequence: TGTGCCAGCAGTGAACTGGCGGCGTTCTTC.

The CDR3 region has the DNA TGCGCCAGCAGCTTGGTGGGACAGACCACCCGCACAGATACGCAGTATTTT. This codes for CASSLVGQTTRTDTQYF. V usage is TRBV5-1 and J usage is TRBJ2-3, with 7 bases matching TRBD1. Germline lookup yields CDR1 SGHRS and CDR2 YFSETQ. The CDR3 totals 17 residues. Trimming removed 0 bases from V and 1 base from J; junction bases left unmatched: 8.

This clonotype was counted a few times. This may come from a read error, since a much larger clone is one base off. This chain links TRBV5-1 with TRBJ2-7; no reliable D call. The CDR3 is 14 residues long. Germline V CDR1 and CDR2: SGHRS, YFSETQ. CDR3 sequence: CAGSQGRNSYEQYF. The CDR3 nucleotides are TGCGCCGGCAGCCAAGGACGGAACTCCTACGAGCAGTACTTC. The entire variable domain, with the rest obtained from reference TRBV5-1 and TRBJ2-7, is as follows: KAGVTQTPRYLIKTRGQQVTLSCSPISGHRSVSWYQQTPGQGLQFLFEYFSETQRNKGNFPGRFSGRQFSNSRSEMNVSTLELGDSALYLCAGSQGRNSYEQYFGPGTRLTVT.

In nucleotides, the CDR3 is TGCGCCAGCAGCCCAACCCTAGGGGGGGAGACCCAGTACTTC. This sequence encodes CASSPTLGGETQYF. This chain connects TRBV5-1 to TRBJ2-5; D possibly uses TRBD1 or TRBD2 (6 bases each). The CDR3 length is 14 residues. The V gene's germline CDR1 is SGHRS and CDR2 YFSETQ. Trimming took off 4 bases at V and 5 bases at J, with 15 bases between the two ends.

The rearrangement uses TRBV10-3 and TRBJ2-3; D gene uncertain. Trimming shortened V by 7 bases and J by 2 bases, and 10 bases separated the two germline ends. The germline gives CDR1 ENHRY, CDR2 SYGVKD. The CDR3 has 13 residues. CDR3 nucleotides: TGTGCCATCAAGGGCACCACCACAGATACGCAGTATTTT. This gives the protein CAIKGTTTDTQYF.

This chain links TRBV20-1 with TRBJ2-3; D not resolved. Germline CDR1 reads DFQATT; CDR2 reads SNEGSKA (reference sequence). The V end lost 7 bases, the J end lost 2 bases, and 16 bases lay between the germline ends. The CDR3 is 14 amino acids. CDR3 amino acids: CSVKAVVNTDTQYF. DNA of the CDR3: TGCAGTGTTAAGGCTGTGGTGAACACAGATACGCAGTATTTT.

This clonotype was seen only a few times. The CDR3 DNA sequence: TGTGCTAGTGGTTTGGCGGACACCATATATTTT. Amino acids: CASGLADTIYF. The chain uses TRBV12-5 and TRBJ1-3; D is ambiguous. Trimming shortened V by 1 base and J by 8 bases, and 3 bases separated the two germline ends. The CDR3 totals 11 residues. CDR1 and CDR2 from the germline V gene are LGHNT and FRNRAP.

V gene TRBV7-9 combines with J gene TRBJ2-5; tentatively, D is TRBD2 (5 bases). The J call may not be correct, given that the DNA end is closer to TRBJ2-1. Germline values: CDR1 SEHNR, CDR2 FQNEAQ (reference sequence). The CDR3 length is 12 residues. CDR3 sequence (DNA): TGTGCCAGCAGTACCCTAGCTGTAGAGCAGTTCTTC. It codes for CASSTLAVEQFF.

The chain employs TRBV29-1 and TRBJ2-1, with 7 nucleotides matching TRBD1. This CDR3 has 14 residues. After removal of 7 bases from V and 8 bases from J, the junction contained 14 bases not matched to a gene. CDR1 SQVTM and CDR2 ANQGSEA come from the germline V gene. CDR3 bases: TGCAGCGGAAAAGGGGTGGACAGGCGGGATGAGCAGTTCTTC. It translates to CSGKGVDRRDEQFF.

This clonotype was counted between two and nine times. The chain uses TRBV20-1 and TRBJ2-5; 10 nucleotides line up with TRBD2. The end of the DNA aligns better with TRBJ2-7, so the J call may be wrong. The CDR3 spans 14 residues. Germline CDR1 is DFQATT and CDR2 is SNEGSKA (reference sequence). CDR3 DNA sequence: TGCAGTGTGTCTAGCGGGAGATCAGTGGACGAGCAGTACTTC. Its protein is CSVSSGRSVDEQYF.

This clonotype was seen only a few times. The chain recombines TRBV29-1 with TRBJ2-7; the D is unclear. V lost 0 bases, J lost 5 bases, and 8 bases lay in between. The germline V gene encodes CDR1 SQVTM and CDR2 ANQGSEA. The CDR3 has 12 residues. CDR3 nucleotide sequence: TGCAGCGTTGAAGAAGGAAGGGACGAGCAGTACTTC. Its protein is CSVEEGRDEQYF.

As for this clonotype: A read error may account for a junction end that differs from germline. The DNA of the CDR3 is TGTGCTAGCAGCTTAAATTACGGGGGGATCAATGAGCAGTTCTTC. It specifies CASSLNYGGINEQFF. The V gene is TRBV7-7, the J gene TRBJ2-1; 7 nucleotides line up with TRBD2. The germline CDR1 and CDR2 sequences are SSHAT and FNYEAQ (reference sequence). The CDR3 extends over 15 amino acids.